The clone carrying this TCR beta chain was seen repeatedly, ten times or more. The record originates from a study of neurological immune-mediated disorders. TCRdb recomputed calls from the 5' RACE reads with MiXCR, one row per CDR3 protein. The repertoire consists of tens of thousands of distinct CDR3 sequences, with about 10% occurring once and the leading ten covering 9.6%. Regarding time point: longitudinal time-point 1 (baseline). The V gene lost 3 bases and the J gene lost 10 bases, with 10 bases spanning the gap. This CDR3 comprises 13 residues. This sequence was found in a young man in good health. The sequencing input was PBMCs. The rearrangement uses TRBV12-3 or TRBV12-4 and TRBJ1-6; no firm D call. Here the CDR3 DNA reads TGTGCCAGCAGTTTCGCTCCTGCGTCACCCCTCCACTTT. Protein product: CASSFAPASPLHF.